Presented here are 3 T cell receptor beta chains from one specimen sequenced in a study of OX40 agonist ivuxolimab in advanced cancers. The method was immunoSEQ multiplex PCR; TCRdb's version includes in-frame clones alone and lacks a portion of them. The sample carries under 35,000 clones, roughly four fifths recorded once. The sequencing used CD4+ or CD8+ T cells sorted from blood, collected in a trial of the OX40 agonist ivuxolimab. The receptors shown here come from an adult with an advanced solid tumor such as melanoma, head and neck, liver or kidney cancer.

The chain is built from TRBV6-1 and TRBJ2-7; a weak D match, TRBD1 (6 bases). The germline V gene has CDR1 MNHNS and CDR2 SASEGT. Deletions cut 4 bases from V and 4 bases from J, with 17 bases between. The CDR3 spans 15 residues. CDR3 DNA sequence: TGTGCCAGCAGTGGAATCCCAGGGGCTCCGTACGAGCAGTACTTC. This encodes CASSGIPGAPYEQYF.

This CDR3 is CASNIAGTSTDTQYF. The DNA of the CDR3 is TGTGCCAGCAATATAGCGGGAACTAGCACAGATACGCAGTATTTT. The chain employs TRBV2 and TRBJ2-3; TRBD2 agrees at 8 bases. The CDR3 is 15 residues long. V gave up 7 bases and J gave up 0 bases; unmatched junction bases: 6. In germline, CDR1 is SNHLY, CDR2 FYNNEI.

The genes are TRBV11-2 and TRBJ2-7, with D unclear. The CDR3 is 12 amino acids. The V gene's germline CDR1 is SGHAT and CDR2 FQNNGV. The V gene lost 2 bases and the J gene lost 0 bases, with 2 bases spanning the gap. CDR3 DNA sequence: TGTGCCAGCAGCTTAACCTCCTACGAGCAGTACTTC. Its translation is CASSLTSYEQYF.